The source of this T cell receptor (beta chain) is a study of T-cell reconstitution after alpha-beta-depleted transplantation in children. General study points: Roughly two months post-transplant, alpha-beta T cells reportedly originated from several hundred graft clones that had expanded. Elevated TCRbeta diversity at day 60 was traced, in some patients, to surviving recipient T cells and thymic progenitors. At the one-year point after transplant, T-cell counts and TCRbeta diversity were found to come mostly from T cells that had been newly produced.

In this sample, this clonotype turned up many times. The antigen is unknown. The library targeted TCRbeta and was prepared with unique molecular identifiers. Each CDR3 protein gets one entry after TCRdb re-called the PCR reads with MiXCR. Altogether 90,000 to 100,000 distinct CDR3 sequences are present, about 22% being singletons, with the ten largest covering over 20%. The origin of this receptor is a boy younger than 10 with acute lymphoblastic leukemia, due to receive a stem cell transplant. This specimen consisted of PBMCs, obtained before TCRalphabeta/CD19-depleted stem cell transplant.

Written as DNA, the CDR3 is TGTGCCACCAGTGATTTGGGGGGGAACTCCTACAATGAGCAGTTCTTC. Amino acid sequence: CATSDLGGNSYNEQFF. This rearrangement joins TRBV24-1 to TRBJ2-1; TRBD2 might be the D (6 bases). The CDR3 has 16 amino acids. The ends were cut back, 0 bases at V and 0 bases at J, with 8 bases in the middle. Germline V CDR1 and CDR2: KGHDR, SFDVKD.